These 15 T cell receptor beta chains were sequenced from one sample in a study of early T cells in non-severe SARS-CoV-2 infection. TCRdb re-derived calls from the 5' RACE reads in MiXCR, one entry per CDR3 protein. The table shows more than 75,000 distinct CDR3 sequences, with about 15% occurring only once. The sample was whole blood. All receptors derive from an adult who was a healthcare worker with PCR-confirmed SARS-CoV-2 infection or an uninfected control (not recorded which).

This chain links TRBV27 with TRBJ1-1, with 8 bases that match TRBD1. The germline gives CDR1 MNHEY, CDR2 SMNVEV (reference sequence). This CDR3 comprises 12 residues. V lost 6 bases, J lost 8 bases, and 5 bases stayed unmatched. The CDR3 nucleotides are TGTGCCAGCAGACAGGGGGTAGGGGAAGCTTTCTTT. It is translated as CASRQGVGEAFF.

The DNA of the CDR3 is TGCAGTGCCTCCGGACAGGGAAGACAGCCCCAGCATTTT. This codes for CSASGQGRQPQHF. The chain has TRBV20-1 and TRBJ1-5; TRBD1 matches 8 bases. CDR1 and CDR2 (germline): DFQATT, SNEGSKA (reference sequence). This CDR3 comprises 13 residues. With 6 bases clipped from V and 7 bases from J, the junction kept 8 bases outside the gene matches.

Only a few counts were recorded for this clonotype. The V call is TRBV6-2 or TRBV6-3, the J call TRBJ1-1; D is ambiguous. V was pared by 0 bases and J by 4 bases, with 9 bases between. The germline CDR1 and CDR2 sequences are MNHEY and SVGEGT. This CDR3 has 14 residues. The CDR3 DNA reads as TGTGCCAGCAGTTACTCCCAGAGATCCACTGAAGCTTTCTTT. The encoded protein is CASSYSQRSTEAFF.

The chain employs TRBV10-3 and TRBJ1-4, with D tentatively TRBD1 (5 bases). There are 16 residues in the CDR3. Germline loops: CDR1 ENHRY, CDR2 SYGVKD. V was clipped by 4 bases and J by 0 bases, with 12 bases between them. For the CDR3, the DNA is TGTGCCATCAGTGTTGGGGGGGACCCAACTAATGAAAAACTGTTTTTT. Its translation is CAISVGGDPTNEKLFF.

This clonotype showed up just a few times. This rearrangement joins TRBV9 to TRBJ2-1; 11 bases align to TRBD2. V lost 0 bases and J lost 8; bases outside the gene matches: 4. CDR1 SGDLS and CDR2 YYNGEE come from the germline V gene. The CDR3 is 15 residues long. This chain's CDR3 is CASSVVTSGADEQFF. CDR3 nucleotides: TGTGCCAGCAGCGTAGTGACTAGCGGGGCCGATGAGCAGTTCTTC.

This clonotype appeared a few times. The V call is TRBV7-9, the J call TRBJ1-1; D is uncertain. The CDR3 totals 15 residues. V shed 1 base and J shed 7 bases, with 16 bases lying between them. Germline lookup yields CDR1 SEHNR and CDR2 FQNEAQ (reference sequence). The CDR3 nucleotides read TGTGCCAGCAGCTTAGAATCGGCAGTGATCCGTGAAGCTTTCTTT. This encodes CASSLESAVIREAFF.

At least ten counts were recorded for this clonotype. V usage is TRBV28 and J usage is TRBJ1-1; 7 nucleotides line up with TRBD1. In germline, CDR1 is MDHEN, CDR2 SYDVKM. The CDR3 covers 15 residues. Trimming cost V 6 bases and J 4 bases; bases outside gene matches: 11. The CDR3 is CASSATGAGGTEAFF. CDR3 nucleotide sequence: TGTGCCAGCAGCGCTACAGGGGCGGGGGGCACTGAAGCTTTCTTT.

This clonotype was picked up a small number of times. V and J are TRBV2 and TRBJ2-7, with D perhaps TRBD1 (6 bases). Germline-derived CDR1 and CDR2 are SNHLY and FYNNEI. Trimming left V 7 bases short and J 8 bases short, with 15 bases between. The CDR3 has 12 residues. This chain's CDR3 is CASNIQGIKQYF. CDR3 nucleotide sequence: TGTGCCAGCAATATCCAGGGGATTAAGCAGTACTTC.

V and J are TRBV6-1 and TRBJ2-7, with D perhaps matching TRBD1 (5 bases). Trimming took off 6 bases at V and 4 bases at J, with 19 bases between the two ends. Germline CDR1 is MNHNS and CDR2 is SASEGT. The CDR3 has 15 residues. CDR3 DNA: TGTGCCAGCAGCACCAGCTGGGGCCCCCAGTACGAGCAGTACTTC. Translation gives CASSTSWGPQYEQYF.

This chain uses TRBV28 with TRBJ2-7, with D hard to call. Between the trimmed V and J ends, which lost 3 bases and 5 bases, there was a span of 5 bases. There are 11 residues in the CDR3. Germline CDR1 MDHEN, CDR2 SYDVKM. Written as DNA, the CDR3 is TGTGCCAGCAGTTTTATCCACGAGCAGTACTTC. This translates into CASSFIHEQYF. The full variable domain, with the rest looked up from reference TRBV28 and TRBJ2-7, is DVKVTQSSRYLVKRTGEKVFLECVQDMDHENMFWYRQDPGLGLRLIYFSYDVKMKEKGDIPEGYSVSREKKERFSLILESASTNQTSMYLCASSFIHEQYFGPGTRLTVT.

A few counts support this clonotype. This chain links TRBV6-6 with TRBJ2-3; the match to TRBD1 covers 8 bases. Trimming took 4 bases from V and 4 from J; bases not matched to a gene: 4. The CDR3 contains 14 residues. The germline V gene has CDR1 MNHNY and CDR2 SVGAGI (reference sequence). DNA for the CDR3: TGTGCCAGCAGTTGGACAGGGAAGGCAGATACGCAGTATTTT. Amino acid sequence: CASSWTGKADTQYF.

This clonotype was found a few times. J is TRBJ2-3 and V is TRBV4-2; D is perhaps TRBD1 (5 bases). From germline, CDR1 is LGHNA and CDR2 YNFKEQ. The CDR3 runs to 15 residues. V gave up 1 base and J gave up 1 base, with 9 bases separating them. The CDR3 is CASSQGRRGTDTQYF. The DNA for the CDR3 is TGTGCCAGCAGCCAAGGGCGCAGGGGCACAGATACGCAGTATTTT.

The CDR3 DNA sequence: TGTGCCAGCAGCGCAACAGGGGGGGAAGAGACCCAGTACTTC. Protein product: CASSATGGEETQYF. This chain connects TRBV9 to TRBJ2-5; D possibly corresponds to TRBD1 (8 bases). Between the trimmed V and J ends, which lost 3 bases and 3 bases, there was a span of 12 bases. The CDR3 extends over 14 amino acids. Germline-derived CDR1 and CDR2 are SGDLS and YYNGEE.

This rearrangement joins TRBV5-6 to TRBJ1-1; D not certain. Germline CDR1 is SGHDT and CDR2 is YYEEEE. There are 14 residues in the CDR3. Trimming pared 5 bases from V and 3 bases from J, leaving 14 bases between. CDR3 nucleotide sequence: TGTGCCAGCAGTCAGAGGGCGGCGGACACTGAAGCTTTCTTT. Amino acid sequence: CASSQRAADTEAFF.

This clonotype was seen once. The rearrangement uses TRBV29-1 and TRBJ1-1, with unresolved D. V was pared by 6 bases and J by 5 bases, with 13 bases between. Germline lookup yields CDR1 SQVTM and CDR2 ANQGSEA. The CDR3 covers 12 residues. The CDR3 reads CSVEDGETEAFF. The DNA for the CDR3 is TGCAGCGTGGAGGACGGGGAAACTGAAGCTTTCTTT. Based on the CDR3 plus reference TRBV29-1 and TRBJ1-1, the full variable domain is SAVISQKPSRDICQRGTSLTIQCQVDSQVTMMFWYRQQPGQSLTLIATANQGSEATYESGFVIDKFPISRPNLTFSTLTVSNMSPEDSSIYLCSVEDGETEAFFGQGTRLTVV.